A selection of T cell receptor beta chains follows, all from one sample in a study of T cell repertoires in cytomegalovirus infection. TCRdb ran MiXCR on the reads and lists one entry per CDR3 protein. The sample includes some 680,000 distinct CDR3 sequences, under 40% of them seen just once. Sequencing was done on a sample of PBMCs. Receptors originate from a human donor in good health (CMV status not recorded). Some clones in this sample may be carry-over from other donors' samples. Both conserved end residues are part of each CDR3. D genes are given only for firm matches. Clone size, where shown, is once, few, many, or a class for clones that have expanded.

TRBJ2-5 | TRBV6-2/TRBV6-3 | . | few | CASSSTPARSSGETQYF | TGTGCCAGCAGTTCCACCCCCGCAAGATCCTCGGGGGAGACCCAGTACTTC
TRBJ1-1 | TRBV5-4 | TRBD1 | few | CASSSGTGGYTEAFF | TGTGCCAGCAGCTCTGGGACAGGGGGCTACACTGAAGCTTTCTTT
TRBJ2-1 | TRBV12-3/TRBV12-4 | . | . | CDSSAQGYLLF | TGTGACAGCAGTGCCCAGGGGTACCTGCTCTTC
TRBJ2-2 | TRBV25-1 | TRBD2 | few | CASSEWASGNTGELFF | TGTGCCAGCAGTGAATGGGCTAGCGGTAACACCGGGGAGCTGTTTTTT
TRBJ2-2 | TRBV24-1 | TRBD2 | few | CATSDRSGGNTGELFF | TGTGCCACCAGTGATCGTAGCGGGGGTAACACCGGGGAGCTGTTTTTT
TRBJ1-1 | TRBV7-6 | . | few | CASSSVAIRQDSEAFF | TGTGCCAGCAGCTCCGTTGCCATCAGACAGGACTCTGAAGCTTTCTTT
TRBJ1-1 | TRBV19 | TRBD1 | . | CASSIGQGVRTEAFF | TGTGCCAGTAGTATTGGTCAGGGGGTGAGGACTGAAGCTTTCTTT
TRBJ2-5 | TRBV12-3/TRBV12-4 | TRBD1 | . | CASSFRRDRGLETQYF | TGTGCCAGCAGTTTTAGGAGGGACAGGGGGCTGGAGACCCAGTACTTC
TRBJ1-1 | TRBV27 | . | . | CASSLSAGVWRFTEAFF | TGTGCCAGCAGTTTATCGGCCGGGGTGTGGAGGTTCACTGAAGCTTTCTTT
TRBJ1-6 | TRBV11-2 | . | many | CASSLVGSPLHF | TGTGCCAGCAGCTTAGTAGGTTCACCCCTCCACTTT